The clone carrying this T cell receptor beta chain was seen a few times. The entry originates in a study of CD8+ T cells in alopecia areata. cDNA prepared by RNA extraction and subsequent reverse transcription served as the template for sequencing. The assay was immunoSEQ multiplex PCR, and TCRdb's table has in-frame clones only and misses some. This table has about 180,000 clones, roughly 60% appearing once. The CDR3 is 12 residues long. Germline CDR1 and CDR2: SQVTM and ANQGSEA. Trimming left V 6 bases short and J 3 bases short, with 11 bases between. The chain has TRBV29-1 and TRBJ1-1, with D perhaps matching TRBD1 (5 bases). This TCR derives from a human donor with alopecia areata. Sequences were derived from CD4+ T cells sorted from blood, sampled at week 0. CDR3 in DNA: TGCAGCGTCCCGACCAGGGACACTGAAGCTTTCTTT. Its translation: CSVPTRDTEAFF.